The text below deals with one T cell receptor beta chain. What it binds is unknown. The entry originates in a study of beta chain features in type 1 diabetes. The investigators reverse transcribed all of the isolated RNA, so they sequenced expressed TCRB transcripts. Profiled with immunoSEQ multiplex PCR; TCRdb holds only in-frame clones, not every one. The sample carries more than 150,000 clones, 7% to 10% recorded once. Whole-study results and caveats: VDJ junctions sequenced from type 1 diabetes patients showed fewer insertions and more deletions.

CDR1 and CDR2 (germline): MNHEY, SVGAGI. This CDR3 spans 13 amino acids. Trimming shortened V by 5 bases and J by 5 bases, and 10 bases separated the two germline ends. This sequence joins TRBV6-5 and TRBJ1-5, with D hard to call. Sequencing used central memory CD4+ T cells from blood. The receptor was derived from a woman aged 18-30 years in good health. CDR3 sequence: CASSTLGDQPQHF. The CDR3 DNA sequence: TGTGCCAGCAGTACCCTGGGCGATCAGCCCCAGCATTTT.